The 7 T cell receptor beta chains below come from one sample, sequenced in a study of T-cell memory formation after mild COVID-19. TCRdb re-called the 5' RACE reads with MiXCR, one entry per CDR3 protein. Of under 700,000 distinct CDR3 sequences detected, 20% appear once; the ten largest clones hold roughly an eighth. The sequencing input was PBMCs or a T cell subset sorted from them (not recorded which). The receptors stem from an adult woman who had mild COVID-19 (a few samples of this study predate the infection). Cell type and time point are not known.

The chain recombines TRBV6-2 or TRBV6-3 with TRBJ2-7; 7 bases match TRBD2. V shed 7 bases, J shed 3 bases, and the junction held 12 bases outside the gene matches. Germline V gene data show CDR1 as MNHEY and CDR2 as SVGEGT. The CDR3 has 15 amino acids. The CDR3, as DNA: TGTGCCAGCAAGGCGGGCGGCGGGAGTTACTACGAGCAGTACTTC. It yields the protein CASKAGGGSYYEQYF.

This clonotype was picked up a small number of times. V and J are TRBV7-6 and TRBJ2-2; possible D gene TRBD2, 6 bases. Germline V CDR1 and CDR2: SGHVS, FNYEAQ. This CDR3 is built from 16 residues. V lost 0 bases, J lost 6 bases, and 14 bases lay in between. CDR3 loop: CASSLAWKGRSGELFF. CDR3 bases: TGTGCCAGCAGCTTAGCTTGGAAGGGGAGGTCCGGGGAGCTGTTTTTT.

Here the CDR3 DNA reads TGTGCCACCAGTGATTTGCGGACTAGGGATTCCTACGAGCAGTACTTC. This translates into CATSDLRTRDSYEQYF. This rearrangement joins TRBV24-1 to TRBJ2-7, with 7 bases that match TRBD2. The CDR3 is 16 residues long. Trimming at V came to 0 bases and at J to 1 base, leaving 5 bases not matched to a gene. Looked up from germline, CDR1 is KGHDR and CDR2 is SFDVKD.

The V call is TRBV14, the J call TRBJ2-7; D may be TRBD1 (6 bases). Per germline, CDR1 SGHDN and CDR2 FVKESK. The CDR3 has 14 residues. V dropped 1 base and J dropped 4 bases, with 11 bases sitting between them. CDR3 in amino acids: CASSQGGGPYEQYF. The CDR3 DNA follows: TGTGCCAGCAGCCAAGGAGGGGGACCATACGAGCAGTACTTC.

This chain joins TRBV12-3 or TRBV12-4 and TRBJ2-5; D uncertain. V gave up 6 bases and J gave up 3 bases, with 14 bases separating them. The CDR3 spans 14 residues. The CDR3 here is CASRLLAGKETQYF. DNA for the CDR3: TGTGCCAGCAGATTACTGGCTGGGAAAGAGACCCAGTACTTC.

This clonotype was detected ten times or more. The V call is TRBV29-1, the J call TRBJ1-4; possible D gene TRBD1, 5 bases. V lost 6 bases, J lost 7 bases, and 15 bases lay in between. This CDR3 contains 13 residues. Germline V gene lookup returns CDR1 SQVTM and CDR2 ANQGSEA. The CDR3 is CSVDEGIGEKLFF. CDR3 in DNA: TGCAGCGTAGACGAGGGGATCGGTGAAAAACTGTTTTTT.

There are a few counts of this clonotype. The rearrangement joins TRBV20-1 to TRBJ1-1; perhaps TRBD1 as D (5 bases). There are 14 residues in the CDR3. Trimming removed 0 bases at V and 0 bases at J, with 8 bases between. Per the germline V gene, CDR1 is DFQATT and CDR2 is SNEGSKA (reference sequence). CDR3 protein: CSARDPGLNTEAFF. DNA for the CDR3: TGCAGTGCTAGAGATCCAGGGTTGAACACTGAAGCTTTCTTT.